A single sample is the source of the 6 T cell receptor beta chains below, sequenced in a study of spatial heterogeneity in lung cancer. No cognate antigen is known for these TCRs. TCRdb reanalysed the 5' RACE reads using MiXCR and keeps one entry per CDR3 protein. This table holds some 6,300 distinct CDR3 sequences, 1.3% found once. Time point meaning: sample taken at primary tumor resection. The study, taken as a whole, reports: Mutation tallies in tumors tracked expanded intratumoral alpha and beta TCR counts.

Specimen: lung tumor tissue, collected at surgery. These receptors were collected from a male donor with early-stage non-small cell lung cancer.

This clonotype was seen at least ten times. CDR3 sequence: CASSDSTAGEYNEQFF. The DNA of the CDR3 is TGTGCCAGCAGTGACTCGACCGCCGGGGAGTACAATGAGCAGTTCTTC. The chain combines TRBV6-4 with TRBJ2-1; a weak D match, TRBD2 (5 bases). V lost 0 bases to trimming and J lost 4 bases, with 13 bases between them. The CDR3 is 16 amino acids. Germline CDR1 reads MRHNA; CDR2 reads SNTAGT.

Sample share makes this clonotype medium-sized (0.01 to 0.1%). CDR3 loop: CASSPLDRDLKVTYF. CDR3 in DNA: TGTGCCAGCAGCCCGCTGGACAGGGACCTTAAGGTTACGTACTTC. V is TRBV11-2 and J is TRBJ2-4, with 8 bases matching TRBD1. The germline gives CDR1 SGHAT, CDR2 FQNNGV. The V gene end was trimmed by 5 bases and the J gene end by 15 bases; junction bases not matched to a gene: 18. The CDR3 extends over 15 amino acids.

By its share, this clonotype is medium-sized (0.01 to 0.1%). The V gene is TRBV7-6, the J gene TRBJ2-5; D gene unclear. This CDR3 contains 13 residues. Trimming took 2 bases from V and 2 from J, leaving 6 bases between them. CDR1 is SGHVS and CDR2 is FNYEAQ in the germline V gene. The CDR3 spells CASSLRKQETQYF. The CDR3 DNA reads as TGTGCCAGCAGCTTAAGAAAGCAAGAGACCCAGTACTTC.

This clonotype was picked up many times. The chain recombines TRBV20-1 with TRBJ1-1, with unresolved D. This CDR3 region has 14 residues. V was pared by 1 base and J by 1 base, with 10 bases between. CDR1 and CDR2 from the germline V gene are DFQATT and SNEGSKA (reference sequence). The CDR3 reads CSARAPRENTEAFF. CDR3 sequence (DNA): TGCAGTGCTAGAGCCCCGAGGGAGAACACTGAAGCTTTCTTT.

By sample fraction, this clonotype is medium-sized. The chain links TRBV28 to TRBJ2-2; D not resolved. Germline-derived CDR1 and CDR2 are MDHEN and SYDVKM. The CDR3 sequence is 15 residues long. V was pared by 6 bases and J by 2 bases, with 13 bases between. The CDR3 coding sequence is TGTGCCAGCAGCTTGGGGTGGTATAACACCGGGGAGCTGTTTTTT. This sequence encodes CASSLGWYNTGELFF.

This clonotype was counted ten times or more. The gene calls are TRBV19 and TRBJ1-5, with TRBD1 identical over 7 bases. In germline, CDR1 is LNHDA, CDR2 SQIVND (reference sequence). J lost 0 bases, V lost 5 bases, and 7 bases had no gene match. The CDR3 loop spans 16 amino acids. This chain's CDR3 is CASSFGQANSNQPQHF. In nucleotides, the CDR3 is TGTGCCAGTAGTTTCGGACAGGCAAATAGCAATCAGCCCCAGCATTTT.